Described below is a single T cell receptor (beta chain) sequence and its context. Other DNA sequences of this sample code for an identical CDR3. TCRdb's table, derived via immunoSEQ multiplex PCR, lists solely in-frame clones and lacks some. The table records 200,000 or so clones, around 86% of them present only once. The data originate from a study of blood T cell repertoires in COVID-19. The CDR3 covers 14 residues. V dropped 7 bases and J dropped 1; count of bases not matched to a gene: 5. Germline assignment: CDR1 ENHRY and CDR2 SYGVKD. The specimen sequenced was peripheral blood. The receptor was isolated from a man aged 55 to 70 with acute or convalescent COVID-19. The chain has TRBV10-3 and TRBJ2-7; the match to TRBD1 covers 9 bases. CDR3 in DNA: TGTGCCATCACCAGGGACAGGGAATCCTACGAGCAGTACTTC. Amino acids: CAITRDRESYEQYF.